The clone carrying this T cell receptor (beta chain) was seen many times. This specimen comes from a study of shared clonotypes between healthy human individuals. Within Nashville, Tennessee resided all donors, each a Caucasian adult. Genomic DNA, for the unsorted samples, came from tens of millions of PBMCs. Authors' methods: In the immunoSEQ data, sequences were junction-only and lacked quality scores, so filtering differed. The method was immunoSEQ multiplex PCR; TCRdb's version includes in-frame clones alone and lacks a portion of them. The V and J calls and clone size were taken over from that table, and D and trimming were inferred from the DNA. The table includes 470,000 or so clones, almost 80% detected once. The germline gives CDR1 SQVTM, CDR2 ANQGSEA. The CDR3 has 13 residues. The V end was cut by 7 bases, the J end by 4 bases, with 16 bases between.

The TCR comes from a woman between 35 and 50 years old in good health. Some clones in this sample may be carry-over from other donors' samples. The specimen was PBMCs. This sequence joins TRBV29-1 and TRBJ1-1; weak D call: TRBD1 (6 bases). The CDR3 DNA sequence: TGCAGCGCTGTGAACAGGGACGCCACTGAAGCTTTCTTT. As protein: CSAVNRDATEAFF.